The 6 T cell receptor beta chains listed next were all sequenced from one sample in a study of graft-versus-host responses after intestinal transplantation. Responders labeled with CFSE (approximately 200,000) were plated with approximately 200,000 irradiated, violet-dye-labeled stimulators. Some clones are missing from TCRdb's copy, which holds only in-frame ones; the method was immunoSEQ multiplex PCR. The data show about 21,000 clones, around two fifths seen once. The sample here was alloreactive CD8+ T cells from a mixed lymphocyte reaction culture, taken before intestinal transplant. Subset defined: CFSE-low proliferating T cells sorted from approximately 6-day pre-transplant mixed lymphocyte reaction (GvH or HvG direction). All receptors come from a human patient who received an intestinal transplant.

This chain uses TRBV7-9 with TRBJ2-3; 7 bases agree with TRBD2. The trim removed 4 bases at V and 1 base at J, leaving 5 bases unmatched. The CDR3 is 15 amino acids. CDR1 is SEHNR and CDR2 is FQNEAQ in the germline V gene (reference sequence). The CDR3: CASSSSGRGTDTQYF. CDR3 DNA sequence: TGTGCCAGCAGCTCATCAGGGAGGGGCACAGATACGCAGTATTTT. Filled out from reference TRBV7-9 and TRBJ2-3, the complete variable domain reads DTGVSQNPRHKITKRGQNVTFRCDPISEHNRLYWYRQTLGQGPEFLTYFQNEAQLEKSRLLSDRFSAERPKGSFSTLEIQRTEQGDSAMYLCASSSSGRGTDTQYFGPGTRLTVL.

This clone turned up a few times. This sequence joins TRBV11-3 and TRBJ2-2; D is perhaps TRBD2 (6 bases). Trimming left V 8 bases short and J 4 bases short, with 14 bases between. Germline V gene lookup returns CDR1 SGHNT and CDR2 YENEEA. This CDR3 region has 14 residues. The CDR3 DNA follows: TGTGCCAGCCAACCCGGGAGTATCACCGGGGAGCTGTTTTTT. Translated: CASQPGSITGELFF.

The chain employs TRBV6-5 and TRBJ1-2; no clear D gene. The ends were cut back, 5 bases at V and 2 bases at J, with 6 bases in the middle. The CDR3 is made up of 12 amino acids. Germline V gives CDR1 MNHEY, CDR2 SVGAGI. The CDR3, as DNA: TGTGCCAGCAGTACAGCAAACTATGGCTACACCTTC. This gives the protein CASSTANYGYTF.

Remarks on this clone: One end of the junction fails to match germline, which may point to a read error. The chain links TRBV27 to TRBJ2-2; tentative D call: TRBD2 (5 bases). The CDR3 is 12 amino acids. CDR1 is MNHEY, CDR2 SMNVEV, per germline (reference sequence). CDR3 sequence reads: CASSLTYRGAVF. CDR3 sequence (DNA): TGTGCCAGCAGTTTAACCTACCGGGGAGCTGTTTTT.

V gene TRBV5-8 combines with J gene TRBJ2-2, with D hard to call. This CDR3 is built from 15 residues. Deletions cut 2 bases from V and 6 bases from J, with 14 bases between. Per germline, CDR1 SGHTS and CDR2 YDEGEE. CDR3: CASSLILRAAGELFF. CDR3 DNA sequence: TGTGCCAGCAGCTTAATCCTCCGGGCCGCCGGGGAGCTGTTTTTT.

A few counts support this clone. The chain joins TRBV25-1 to TRBJ2-1; 16 nucleotides align to TRBD2. Per the germline V gene, CDR1 is MGHDK and CDR2 is SYGVNS. The CDR3 length is 16 residues. V trimming: 8 bases; J trimming: 7 bases; junction bases outside the gene matches: 8. In nucleotides, the CDR3 is TGTGCCAGCCAGGGGACTAGCGGGAGGGCCTGGAATGAGCAGTTCTTC. It specifies CASQGTSGRAWNEQFF.